A selection of T cell receptor beta chains follows, all from one sample in a study of early T cells in non-severe SARS-CoV-2 infection. Each CDR3 protein gets one entry after TCRdb re-called the 5' RACE reads with MiXCR. The sample contains under 55,000 distinct CDR3 sequences, 11% of which appear only once. Sequencing was carried out using whole blood. The receptors were gathered from an adult who was a healthcare worker with PCR-confirmed SARS-CoV-2 infection or an uninfected control (not recorded which). Both conserved end residues are part of each CDR3. Fields, in order: J gene, V gene, D gene, clone size, CDR3 DNA, CDR3 protein. D genes are given only for firm matches. Some rows mark clone size as missing; the rest say once, few, many or name a class of expanded clone.

j_call: TRBJ2-7
v_call: TRBV28
d_call: TRBD2
clone_size: many
cdr3_nt: TGTGCCAGCAGCTTTATTCTAGCGGGAGCTAGGGAGCAGTACTTC
cdr3_aa: CASSFILAGAREQYF

j_call: TRBJ2-7
v_call: TRBV2
d_call: TRBD2
clone_size: many
cdr3_nt: TGTGCCAGCAGTGAAATGGGACTAGAGCGGAACGAGCAGTACTTC
cdr3_aa: CASSEMGLERNEQYF

j_call: TRBJ1-4
v_call: TRBV5-1
d_call: TRBD1
clone_size: -
cdr3_nt: TGCGCCAGCAGCAGGACAGGGAGTTCGGCGGGTGAAAAACTGTTTTTT
cdr3_aa: CASSRTGSSAGEKLFF

j_call: TRBJ1-6
v_call: TRBV10-1
d_call: -
clone_size: many
cdr3_nt: TGCGCCAGCAGTGAAAAAAGGCCCTTAGGGGTATCACCCCTCCACTTT
cdr3_aa: CASSEKRPLGVSPLHF

j_call: TRBJ2-7
v_call: TRBV27
d_call: -
clone_size: many
cdr3_nt: TGTGCCAGCAGTGGAGACATTACCTACGAGCAGTACTTC
cdr3_aa: CASSGDITYEQYF

j_call: TRBJ2-7
v_call: TRBV29-1
d_call: -
clone_size: -
cdr3_nt: TGCAGCGTTCGAGACATGAGCTCCTTCGAGCAGTACTTC
cdr3_aa: CSVRDMSSFEQYF

j_call: TRBJ1-5
v_call: TRBV10-3
d_call: TRBD1
clone_size: many
cdr3_nt: TGTGCCATCAGGGGGACAGGGGTGGATCAGCCCCAGCATTTT
cdr3_aa: CAIRGTGVDQPQHF

j_call: TRBJ1-1
v_call: TRBV5-5
d_call: TRBD1
clone_size: many
cdr3_nt: TGTGCCAGCAGCTTGGTGACCAGGGGGGATGGCGCTTTCTTT
cdr3_aa: CASSLVTRGDGAFF

j_call: TRBJ2-1
v_call: TRBV7-6
d_call: TRBD2
clone_size: few
cdr3_nt: TGTGCCAGCAGGGACCCTAGCGGGAGCCCTGAGCAGTTCTTC
cdr3_aa: CASRDPSGSPEQFF

j_call: TRBJ1-1
v_call: TRBV7-9
d_call: -
clone_size: few
cdr3_nt: TGTGCCAGCAGCCCAACCTTAAACACTGAAGCTTTCTTT
cdr3_aa: CASSPTLNTEAFF

j_call: TRBJ2-3
v_call: TRBV7-2
d_call: -
clone_size: few
cdr3_nt: TGTGCCAGCAGCTTAGGTGGAGTTAGCACAGATACGCAGTATTTT
cdr3_aa: CASSLGGVSTDTQYF

j_call: TRBJ1-3
v_call: TRBV12-3/TRBV12-4
d_call: -
clone_size: -
cdr3_nt: TGTGCCAGCAGCCGAATGGACGGGTCTGAAAACACCATATATTTT
cdr3_aa: CASSRMDGSENTIYF

j_call: TRBJ2-5
v_call: TRBV20-1
d_call: TRBD1
clone_size: many
cdr3_nt: TGCAGTGCTAGAGATCAGGTGGCAGGGGGCCGGGAGACCCAGTACTTC
cdr3_aa: CSARDQVAGGRETQYF

j_call: TRBJ2-7
v_call: TRBV20-1
d_call: TRBD1
clone_size: -
cdr3_nt: TGCAGCGCTAGGGATCCGGGACAGGGGGTCCACGAGCAGTACTTC
cdr3_aa: CSARDPGQGVHEQYF

j_call: TRBJ1-6
v_call: TRBV4-3
d_call: TRBD1
clone_size: many
cdr3_nt: TGCGCCAGCAGCCAACGACAGGGGAGCTCCTATAATTCACCCCTCCACTTT
cdr3_aa: CASSQRQGSSYNSPLHF

j_call: TRBJ1-4
v_call: TRBV7-9
d_call: -
clone_size: -
cdr3_nt: TGTGCCAGCAGCGGATACTTTCGGAGTGAGGAAAAACTGTTTTTT
cdr3_aa: CASSGYFRSEEKLFF

j_call: TRBJ2-2
v_call: TRBV3-1
d_call: -
clone_size: many
cdr3_nt: TGTGCCAGCAGCCAATCGGCAGGGGTGGGCACCGGGGAGCTGTTTTTT
cdr3_aa: CASSQSAGVGTGELFF

j_call: TRBJ2-7
v_call: TRBV7-2
d_call: TRBD1
clone_size: many
cdr3_nt: TGTGCCAGCAGCGGGACAGGGGTGTACGAGCAGTACTTC
cdr3_aa: CASSGTGVYEQYF

j_call: TRBJ2-3
v_call: TRBV5-1
d_call: -
clone_size: -
cdr3_nt: TGCGCCAGCAGCCAGTACAGGGAAATGCGCACAGATACGCAGTATTTT
cdr3_aa: CASSQYREMRTDTQYF

j_call: TRBJ2-3
v_call: TRBV7-2
d_call: -
clone_size: many
cdr3_nt: TGTGCCAGCAGCTTGCGGCTCCTGGGCGGGTTTGGGTCTAGCACAGATACGCAGTATTTT
cdr3_aa: CASSLRLLGGFGSSTDTQYF

j_call: TRBJ1-1
v_call: TRBV18
d_call: -
clone_size: many
cdr3_nt: TGTGCCAGCTCACGGGGGATCTGGGAGAACACTGAAGCTTTCTTT
cdr3_aa: CASSRGIWENTEAFF

j_call: TRBJ1-2
v_call: TRBV29-1
d_call: -
clone_size: -
cdr3_nt: TGCAGCGTTCCTATGCGGGGGGCGAGGATTGGCTACACCTTC
cdr3_aa: CSVPMRGARIGYTF

j_call: TRBJ2-3
v_call: TRBV7-9
d_call: TRBD2
clone_size: many
cdr3_nt: TGTGCCAGCAGCACCATGGTAGGACTAGCGGGAGGGAGTAGGACAGATACGCAGTATTTT
cdr3_aa: CASSTMVGLAGGSRTDTQYF

j_call: TRBJ2-7
v_call: TRBV29-1
d_call: TRBD2
clone_size: many
cdr3_nt: TGCAGCGTTGAACTAGCGGGAGTTGGGGAGCAGTACTTC
cdr3_aa: CSVELAGVGEQYF

j_call: TRBJ2-2
v_call: TRBV21-1
d_call: -
clone_size: few
cdr3_nt: TGTGCCAGCAGCAACCTCAACCGGGACAGGGGGCGGAAAGGATGGCCCGGGGAGCTGTTTTTT
cdr3_aa: CASSNLNRDRGRKGWPGELFF

j_call: TRBJ2-4
v_call: TRBV28
d_call: -
clone_size: few
cdr3_nt: TGTGCCAGTCGTATGAGCCTTCCGGCGGACATTCAGTACTTC
cdr3_aa: CASRMSLPADIQYF

j_call: TRBJ2-3
v_call: TRBV11-2
d_call: TRBD2
clone_size: few
cdr3_nt: TGTGCCAGCAGCCTGCTAGCGGGAGCCCAAACAGATACGCAGTATTTT
cdr3_aa: CASSLLAGAQTDTQYF